The 18 T cell receptor beta chains in this list originate from one sample, sequenced in a study of neoadjuvant anti-PD-1 for oral cavity cancer. Data came from immunoSEQ multiplex PCR; TCRdb stores just in-frame clones and leaves some out. The sample holds 13,000 to 15,000 clones, approximately 71% seen once. The specimen comprised PBMCs, sampled before nivolumab (anti-PD-1) treatment. Every receptor here comes from a person aged 40 to 85 with oral cavity squamous cell carcinoma.

The chain couples TRBV25-1 to TRBJ2-5, with D possibly matching TRBD2 (6 bases). The CDR3 is 13 amino acids. Germline CDR1 MGHDK, CDR2 SYGVNS. Trimming removed 8 bases from V and 3 bases from J, with 13 bases in between. CDR3 in amino acids: CASAGGGEETQYF. The CDR3 coding sequence is TGTGCCAGCGCTGGGGGAGGCGAAGAGACCCAGTACTTC. The full variable domain, completed using reference TRBV25-1 and TRBJ2-5, is EADIYQTPRYLVIGTGKKITLECSQTMGHDKMYWYQQDPGMELHLIHYSYGVNSTEKGDLSSESTVSRIRTEHFPLTLESARPSHTSQYLCASAGGGEETQYFGPGTRLLVL.

This clone appeared a few times. The chain links TRBV5-1 to TRBJ1-2, with unresolved D. V dropped 0 bases and J dropped 3 bases, with 3 bases sitting between them. Germline V CDR1 and CDR2: SGHRS, YFSETQ. The CDR3 is 12 amino acids. The CDR3 nucleotides are TGCGCCAGCAGCTTGGGGTACTATGGCTACACCTTC. Protein sequence: CASSLGYYGYTF.

This rearrangement joins TRBV5-1 to TRBJ2-1; TRBD2 aligns across 14 bases. Germline V gives CDR1 SGHRS, CDR2 YFSETQ. The CDR3 consists of 17 residues. V dropped 4 bases and J dropped 7; count of bases not matched to a gene: 10. CDR3: CASSQTSGLAGANEQFF. The DNA of the CDR3 is TGCGCCAGCAGCCAAACATCGGGACTAGCGGGGGCAAATGAGCAGTTCTTC.

The CDR3 DNA is TGCAGTGCCGCATTAGGAGAGACCCAGTACTTC. Its translation is CSAALGETQYF. The chain is built from TRBV20-1 and TRBJ2-5; D is ambiguous. The CDR3 extends over 11 amino acids. Per germline, CDR1 DFQATT and CDR2 SNEGSKA (reference sequence). Trimming pared 6 bases from V and 4 bases from J, leaving 9 bases between.

The chain is built from TRBV30 and TRBJ1-2; the D is unclear. V was cut by 0 bases and J by 8 bases, with 7 bases left in between. The length of the CDR3 is 11 residues. CDR1 and CDR2 (germline): GTSNPN, SVGIG (reference sequence). CDR3 loop: CAWSVGEGYTF. In nucleotides, the CDR3 is TGTGCCTGGAGTGTAGGAGAGGGCTACACCTTC.

This clone was recorded a few times. This chain uses TRBV23-1 with TRBJ2-1; D is ambiguous. TRBV23-1 falls under the ORF class, with uncertain function. V dropped 4 bases and J dropped 0 bases, with 16 bases sitting between them. The CDR3 consists of 17 residues. CDR3 region: CASSRVSHPSSYNEQFF. The CDR3 DNA is TGCGCCAGCAGTCGAGTCTCACACCCGAGCTCCTACAATGAGCAGTTCTTC.

This clone appeared a few times. This chain links TRBV7-2 with TRBJ2-7; 8 bases are a match to TRBD2. Per the germline V gene, CDR1 is SGHTA and CDR2 is FQGNSA. V shed 3 bases and J 5 bases; nucleotides not matched to a gene: 9. CDR3 length: 15 residues. CDR3 protein: CASSLGGLEVDEQYF. CDR3 DNA sequence: TGTGCCAGCAGCTTGGGGGGACTAGAGGTCGACGAGCAGTACTTC.

About this clone itself: At one boundary the junction diverges from the germline segment, which might be a read error. The V call is TRBV7-7, the J call TRBJ1-3; no clear D gene. The germline CDR1 and CDR2 sequences are SSHAT and FNYEAQ (reference sequence). This CDR3 has 13 residues. CDR3 sequence: CASSLGPGNTIYF. As DNA, the CDR3 is TGTGCTAGCAGCTTAGGTCCGGGAAACACCATATATTTT.

The genes are TRBV5-6 and TRBJ1-6; TRBD1 is a possible D gene (6 bases). V shed 2 bases and J shed 2 bases, with 8 bases lying between them. The CDR3 consists of 15 residues. CDR1 and CDR2 (germline): SGHDT, YYEEEE. The CDR3 sequence is CASSLGGTYNSPLHF. The DNA for the CDR3 is TGTGCCAGCAGCTTAGGGGGGACCTATAATTCACCCCTCCACTTT.

The gene calls are TRBV7-9 and TRBJ1-1; maybe TRBD1 (5 bases). Per germline, CDR1 SEHNR and CDR2 FQNEAQ (reference sequence). CDR3 length: 15 amino acids. V lost 6 bases and J 1 base, leaving 15 bases between the germline ends. CDR3 coding DNA: TGTGCCAGCAGACCCACCGGGGCCCCGAACACTGAAGCTTTCTTT. It yields the protein CASRPTGAPNTEAFF.

This clone appeared a few times. The rearrangement uses TRBV2 and TRBJ1-1; the D gene is possibly TRBD1 (6 bases). Trimming stripped 2 bases from V and 6 bases from J, with 10 bases between. Germline assignment: CDR1 SNHLY and CDR2 FYNNEI. The CDR3 covers 13 residues. The CDR3 nucleotides read TGTGCCAGCAGTGAATGGCAGGGGTCTGAAGCTTTCTTT. Encoded protein: CASSEWQGSEAFF.

This chain links TRBV4-1 with TRBJ2-2, with a weak D call TRBD2 (5 bases). This CDR3 spans 18 amino acids. Trimming shortened V by 1 base and J by 1 base, and 16 bases separated the two germline ends. Looked up from germline, CDR1 is MGHRA and CDR2 is YSYEKL. CDR3 DNA: TGCGCCAGCAGCCAAGCTTTCTTGCGGGCCGGGAACACCGGGGAGCTGTTTTTT. As protein: CASSQAFLRAGNTGELFF.

This CDR3 reads CANGLAGPNEQFF. CDR3 DNA sequence: TGTGCCAATGGACTAGCGGGACCCAATGAGCAGTTCTTC. This chain links TRBV6-5 with TRBJ2-1; 12 nucleotides agree with TRBD2. The CDR3 extends over 13 amino acids. Trimming removed 10 bases from V and 6 bases from J; junction bases left unmatched: 4. Germline V gene sequence: CDR1 MNHEY, CDR2 SVGAGI.

The sample holds a few counts of this clone. V gene TRBV27 combines with J gene TRBJ1-1, with D perhaps matching TRBD1 (5 bases). There are 14 residues in the CDR3. The V gene's germline CDR1 is MNHEY and CDR2 SMNVEV (reference sequence). V dropped 8 bases and J dropped 4 bases, with 17 bases sitting between them. CDR3 DNA sequence: TGTGCCAGCCGCCCTATCGCGGGGACCACTGAAGCTTTCTTT. This encodes CASRPIAGTTEAFF.

The chain joins TRBV6-4 to TRBJ2-1; TRBD2 matches 10 bases. The length of the CDR3 is 15 residues. The V gene end was trimmed by 2 bases and the J gene end by 6 bases; junction bases not matched to a gene: 4. Per germline, CDR1 MRHNA and CDR2 SNTAGT. The CDR3 loop reads CASSDESGGANEQFF. DNA for the CDR3: TGTGCCAGCAGTGACGAGAGCGGGGGGGCCAATGAGCAGTTCTTC.

A few counts support this clone. The V gene is TRBV6-1, the J gene TRBJ2-1, with 10 bases aligning to TRBD2. The V gene end was trimmed by 4 bases and the J gene end by 2 bases; junction bases not matched to a gene: 8. This CDR3 region has 17 residues. Germline V gives CDR1 MNHNS, CDR2 SASEGT. In DNA form, the CDR3 reads TGTGCCAGCAGTGGTCTCAGCGGGAGGGCGGCCTACAATGAGCAGTTCTTC. Its translation is CASSGLSGRAAYNEQFF.

This clone turned up a few times. This chain joins TRBV10-3 and TRBJ2-2; tentative D call: TRBD2 (6 bases). V dropped 4 bases and J dropped 1 base, with 10 bases sitting between them. Germline values: CDR1 ENHRY, CDR2 SYGVKD. The CDR3 covers 15 residues. The CDR3 DNA follows: TGTGCCATCAGTGCACGGGAGCAGAACACCGGGGAGCTGTTTTTT. This encodes CAISAREQNTGELFF.

This clone is labeled medium-sized. This sequence joins TRBV30 and TRBJ1-6, with a possible D match to TRBD1 (6 bases). This CDR3 has 15 residues. Trimming left V 4 bases short and J 9 bases short, with 19 bases between. Germline V gene lookup returns CDR1 GTSNPN and CDR2 SVGIG (reference sequence). The CDR3, as DNA: TGTGCCTGGATCGCACAGGGATATCGTTGTTCACCCCTCCACTTT. This translates into CAWIAQGYRCSPLHF. Full variable domain (missing parts from reference TRBV30 and TRBJ1-6): SQTIHQWPATLVQPVGSPLSLECTVEGTSNPNLYWYRQAAGRGLQLLFYSVGIGQISSEVPQNLSASRPQDRQFILSSKKLLLSDSGFYLCAWIAQGYRCSPLHFGNGTRLTVT.